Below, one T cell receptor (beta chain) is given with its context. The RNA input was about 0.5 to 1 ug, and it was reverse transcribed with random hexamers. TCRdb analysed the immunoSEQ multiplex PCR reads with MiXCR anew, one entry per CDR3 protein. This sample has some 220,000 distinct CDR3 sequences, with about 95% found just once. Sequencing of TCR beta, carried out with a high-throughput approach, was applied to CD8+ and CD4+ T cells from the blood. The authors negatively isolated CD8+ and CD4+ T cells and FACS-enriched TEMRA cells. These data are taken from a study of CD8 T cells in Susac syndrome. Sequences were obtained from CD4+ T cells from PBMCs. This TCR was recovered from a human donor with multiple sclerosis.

The CDR3 DNA is TGCAGTGCTAGTACCAGTAACTATGGCTACACCTTC. It specifies CSASTSNYGYTF. This chain links TRBV20-1 with TRBJ1-2, with D uncertain. The CDR3 has 12 amino acids. Trimming cost V 3 bases and J 1 base, with 6 bases left between them. Germline assignment: CDR1 DFQATT and CDR2 SNEGSKA (reference sequence).